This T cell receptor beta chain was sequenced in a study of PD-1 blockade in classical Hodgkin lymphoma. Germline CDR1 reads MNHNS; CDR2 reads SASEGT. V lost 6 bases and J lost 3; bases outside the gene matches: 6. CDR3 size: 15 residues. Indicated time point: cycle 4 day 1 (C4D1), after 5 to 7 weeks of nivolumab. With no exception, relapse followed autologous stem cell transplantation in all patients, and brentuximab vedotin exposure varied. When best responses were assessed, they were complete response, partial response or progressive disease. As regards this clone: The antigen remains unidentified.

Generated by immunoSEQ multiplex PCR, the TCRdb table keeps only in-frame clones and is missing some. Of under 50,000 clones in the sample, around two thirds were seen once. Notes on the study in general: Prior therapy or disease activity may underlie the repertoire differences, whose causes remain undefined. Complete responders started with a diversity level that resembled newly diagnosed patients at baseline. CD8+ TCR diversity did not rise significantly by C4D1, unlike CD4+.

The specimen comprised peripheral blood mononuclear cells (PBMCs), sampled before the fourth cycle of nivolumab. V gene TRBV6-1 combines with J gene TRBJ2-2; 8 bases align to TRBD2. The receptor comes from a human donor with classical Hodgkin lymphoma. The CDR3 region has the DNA TGTGCCAGCAGGATCCCAGCGGGGGACACCGGGGAGCTGTTTTTT. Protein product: CASRIPAGDTGELFF.